This T cell receptor (beta chain) was recorded in a study of patients and donors after allogeneic stem cell transplantation. This clonotype was counted ten times or more. Trimming took 6 bases from V and 1 from J; bases not matched to a gene: 7. Germline V lookup: CDR1 DFQATT, CDR2 SNEGSKA (reference sequence). The CDR3 is made up of 14 amino acids. TCRdb re-derived calls from the RT-PCR reads in MiXCR, one entry per CDR3 protein. The repertoire includes approximately 200,000 distinct CDR3 sequences, 41% of them detected once, and around 35% sits in the top ten. The specimen sequenced was blood, either unsorted or a sorted T cell fraction (not recorded which). This clonotype was obtained from a human donor who was either an allogeneic HSCT recipient or a stem cell or donor lymphocyte infusion donor (not recorded which). It is not recorded whose cells these are; they may come from a transplant donor. The rearrangement joins TRBV20-1 to TRBJ1-1, with 8 bases fitting TRBD1. The CDR3 DNA follows: TGCAGTGCCCCTCCCGGGACAGGGAACACTGAAGCTTTCTTT. Residues: CSAPPGTGNTEAFF.